This record covers a single T cell receptor beta chain. Antigen: not known. An end of the junction does not agree with germline; a read error may underlie this. Next came a second PCR, run for about 6 to 11 cycles, which used a sample-barcoded 5' primer along with a J-beta primer mix. One entry per CDR3 protein, called by TCRdb with MiXCR from the 5' RACE reads. The profile shows 750,000 to 1,000,000 distinct CDR3 sequences, 25% to 30% of them singletons. From germline, CDR1 is MNHEY and CDR2 SMNVEV (reference sequence). The CDR3 has 16 residues. This entry is derived from a study of blood T cells in healthy people across ages. The study, taken as a whole, reports: Unsorted PBMC material precluded a definitive naive versus antigen-experienced comparison. Diversity of TCR beta per million T cells declined in a roughly linear way with age.

This sample also appeared in a second study, on T cells of mothers and their children. That work contributes: Second-PCR primer M1S introduced sample barcodes and 2-4 random nucleotides.

This sequence was found in a woman in her thirties or forties in good health. The chain has TRBV27 and TRBJ1-1, with TRBD1 matching over 11 bases. Material for sequencing was blood. CDR3 in amino acids: CASTTQRTGGKSEAFF. CDR3 sequence (DNA): TGTGCTAGCACTACTCAACGGACAGGGGGCAAGTCTGAAGCTTTCTTT.